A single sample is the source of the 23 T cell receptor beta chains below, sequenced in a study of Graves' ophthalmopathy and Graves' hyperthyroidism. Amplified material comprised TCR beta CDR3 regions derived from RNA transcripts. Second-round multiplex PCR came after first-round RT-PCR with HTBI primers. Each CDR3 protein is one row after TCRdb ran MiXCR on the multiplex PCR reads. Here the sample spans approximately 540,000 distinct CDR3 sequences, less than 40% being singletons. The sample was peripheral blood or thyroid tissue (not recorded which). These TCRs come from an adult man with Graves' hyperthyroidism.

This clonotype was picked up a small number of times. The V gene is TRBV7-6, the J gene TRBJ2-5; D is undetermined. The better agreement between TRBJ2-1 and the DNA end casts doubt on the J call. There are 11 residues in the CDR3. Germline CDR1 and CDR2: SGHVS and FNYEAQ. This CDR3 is CASSALGEQFF. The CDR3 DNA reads TGTGCCAGCAGCGCGTTGGGGGAGCAGTTCTTC.

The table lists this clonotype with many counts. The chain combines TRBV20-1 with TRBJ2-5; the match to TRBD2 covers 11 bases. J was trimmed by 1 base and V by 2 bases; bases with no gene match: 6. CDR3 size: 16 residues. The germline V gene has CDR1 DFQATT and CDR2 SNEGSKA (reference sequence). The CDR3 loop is CSARPLAGGIQETQYF. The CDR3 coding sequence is TGCAGTGCTAGACCCCTAGCGGGGGGCATCCAAGAGACCCAGTACTTC.

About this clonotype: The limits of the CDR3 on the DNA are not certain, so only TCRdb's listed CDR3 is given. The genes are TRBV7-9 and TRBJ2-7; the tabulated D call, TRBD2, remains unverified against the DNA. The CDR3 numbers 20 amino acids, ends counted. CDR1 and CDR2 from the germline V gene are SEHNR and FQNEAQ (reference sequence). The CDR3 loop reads CASSFYICSASGPDSYEQYF.

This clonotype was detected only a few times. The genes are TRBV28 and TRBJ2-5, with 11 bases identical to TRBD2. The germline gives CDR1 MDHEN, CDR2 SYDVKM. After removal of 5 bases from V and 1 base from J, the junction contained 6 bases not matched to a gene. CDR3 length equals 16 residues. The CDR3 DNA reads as TGTGCCAGCAGTCCGATAGCGGGGGGGCGCCAAGAGACCCAGTACTTC. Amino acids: CASSPIAGGRQETQYF.

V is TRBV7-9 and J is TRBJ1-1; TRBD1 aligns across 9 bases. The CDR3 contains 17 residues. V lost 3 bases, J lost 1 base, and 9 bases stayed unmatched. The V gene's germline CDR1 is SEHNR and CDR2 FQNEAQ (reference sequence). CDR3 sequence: CASSLPLQGARNTEAFF. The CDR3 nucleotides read TGTGCCAGCAGCTTGCCCCTACAGGGGGCGAGGAACACTGAAGCTTTCTTT.

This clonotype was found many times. In DNA form, the CDR3 reads TGCGCCAGCAGCCGGACAGGGGGCGACGGCTATGGCTACACCTTC. Its translation is CASSRTGGDGYGYTF. The chain uses TRBV5-1 and TRBJ1-2; 11 bases agree with TRBD1. The CDR3 spans 15 residues. The germline V gene has CDR1 SGHRS and CDR2 YFSETQ. V was pared by 4 bases and J by 4 bases, with 6 bases of the junction left unmatched.

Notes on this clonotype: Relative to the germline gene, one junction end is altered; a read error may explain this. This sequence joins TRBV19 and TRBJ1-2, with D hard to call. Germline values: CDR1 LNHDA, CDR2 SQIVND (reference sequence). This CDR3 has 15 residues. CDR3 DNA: TGCGCCAGTGGTATAGGGAGTGCGGGGTACGATGGCTACACCTTC. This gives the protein CASGIGSAGYDGYTF.

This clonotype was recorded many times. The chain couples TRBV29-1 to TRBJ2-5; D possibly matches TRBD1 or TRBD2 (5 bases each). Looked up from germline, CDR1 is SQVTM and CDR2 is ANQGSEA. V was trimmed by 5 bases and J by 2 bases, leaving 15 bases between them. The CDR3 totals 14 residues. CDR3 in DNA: TGCAGCGTTAGTAGCAGGGACGTACAAGAGACCCAGTACTTC. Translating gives CSVSSRDVQETQYF.

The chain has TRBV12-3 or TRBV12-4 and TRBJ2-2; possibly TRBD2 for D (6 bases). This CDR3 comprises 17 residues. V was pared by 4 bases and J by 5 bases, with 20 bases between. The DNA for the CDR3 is TGTGCCAGCAGTTCACCAAGCGGGCTCTCAAGGACCGGGGAGCTGTTTTTT. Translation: CASSSPSGLSRTGELFF.

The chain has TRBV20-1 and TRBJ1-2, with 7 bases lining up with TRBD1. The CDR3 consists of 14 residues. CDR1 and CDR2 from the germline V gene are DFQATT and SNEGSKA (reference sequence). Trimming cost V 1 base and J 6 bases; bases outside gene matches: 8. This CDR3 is CSARGTQGYNGYTF. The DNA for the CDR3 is TGCAGTGCTAGAGGGACACAGGGGTACAATGGCTACACCTTC.

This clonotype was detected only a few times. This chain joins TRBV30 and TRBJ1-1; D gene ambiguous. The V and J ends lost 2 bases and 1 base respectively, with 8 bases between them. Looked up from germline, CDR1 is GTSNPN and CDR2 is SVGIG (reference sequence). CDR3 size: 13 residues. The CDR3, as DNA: TGTGCCTGGAGTTGGCAGCGGAACACTGAAGCTTTCTTT. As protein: CAWSWQRNTEAFF.

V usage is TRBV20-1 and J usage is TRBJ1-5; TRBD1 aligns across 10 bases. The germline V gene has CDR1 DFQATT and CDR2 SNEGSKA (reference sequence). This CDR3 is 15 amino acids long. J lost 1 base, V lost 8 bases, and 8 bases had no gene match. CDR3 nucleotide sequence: TGCAGTCCCCAAGGGGGACAGGGGAGCAATCAGCCCCAGCATTTT. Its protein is CSPQGGQGSNQPQHF.

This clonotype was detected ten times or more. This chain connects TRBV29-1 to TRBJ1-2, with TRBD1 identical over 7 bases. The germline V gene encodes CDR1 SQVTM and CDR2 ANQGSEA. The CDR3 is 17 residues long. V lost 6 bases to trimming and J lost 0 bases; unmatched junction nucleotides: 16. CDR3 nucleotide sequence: TGCAGCGTCTTCTACGCACCAACAGGGGACCCTAACTATGGCTACACCTTC. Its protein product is CSVFYAPTGDPNYGYTF.

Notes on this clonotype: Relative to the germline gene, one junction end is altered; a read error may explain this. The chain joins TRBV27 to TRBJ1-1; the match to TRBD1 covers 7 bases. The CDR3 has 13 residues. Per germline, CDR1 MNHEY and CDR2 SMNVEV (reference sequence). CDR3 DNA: TGTGCCGGCAGTCCTACAGGGGTTGGTGAAGCTTTCTTT. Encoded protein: CAGSPTGVGEAFF.

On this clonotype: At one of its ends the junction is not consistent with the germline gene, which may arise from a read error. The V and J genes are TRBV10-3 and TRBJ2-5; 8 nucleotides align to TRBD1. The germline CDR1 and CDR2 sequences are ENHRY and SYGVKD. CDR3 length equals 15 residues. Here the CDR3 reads CASSTGTGSQETQYF. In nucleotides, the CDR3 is TGTGCCAGCAGTACAGGGACAGGTTCGCAAGAGACCCAGTACTTC.

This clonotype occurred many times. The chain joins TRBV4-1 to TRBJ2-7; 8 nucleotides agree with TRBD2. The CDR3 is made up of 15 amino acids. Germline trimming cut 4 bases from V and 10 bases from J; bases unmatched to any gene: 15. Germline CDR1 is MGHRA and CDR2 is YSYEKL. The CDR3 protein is CASSPTTSAPIGQYF. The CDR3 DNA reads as TGCGCCAGCAGCCCGACGACTAGCGCGCCGATAGGACAGTACTTC.

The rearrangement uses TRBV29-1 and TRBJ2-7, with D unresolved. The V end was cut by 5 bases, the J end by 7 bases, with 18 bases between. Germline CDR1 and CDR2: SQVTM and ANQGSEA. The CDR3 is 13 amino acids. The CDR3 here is CSVSVANTGEQYF. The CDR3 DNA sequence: TGCAGCGTTTCCGTCGCCAACACCGGGGAGCAGTACTTC.

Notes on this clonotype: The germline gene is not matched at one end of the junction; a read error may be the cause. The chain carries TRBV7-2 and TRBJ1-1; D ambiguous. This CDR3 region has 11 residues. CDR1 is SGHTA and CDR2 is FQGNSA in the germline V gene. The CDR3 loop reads CAGSPGTEAFF. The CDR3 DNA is TGTGCCGGCAGCCCCGGGACTGAAGCTTTCTTT.

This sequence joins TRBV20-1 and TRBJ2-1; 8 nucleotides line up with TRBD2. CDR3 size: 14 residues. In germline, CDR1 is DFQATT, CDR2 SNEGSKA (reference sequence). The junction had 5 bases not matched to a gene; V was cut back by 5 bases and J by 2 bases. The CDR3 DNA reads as TGCAGTGCTCTTGTAGCGGGACCCTACAATGAGCAGTTCTTC. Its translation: CSALVAGPYNEQFF.

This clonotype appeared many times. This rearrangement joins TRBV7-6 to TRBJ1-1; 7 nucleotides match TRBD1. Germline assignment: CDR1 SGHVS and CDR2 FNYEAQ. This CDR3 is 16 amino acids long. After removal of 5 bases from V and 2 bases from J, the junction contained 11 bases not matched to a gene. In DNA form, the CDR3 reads TGTGCCAGCAGCCGTATGCCGGGACAGCTAAACACTGAAGCTTTCTTT. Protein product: CASSRMPGQLNTEAFF.

The CDR3 coding sequence is TGTGCCAGCAGTTACTCGGGGGCGGGCACCGGGGAGCTGTTTTTT. Translation gives CASSYSGAGTGELFF. The genes are TRBV6-6 and TRBJ2-2, with D possibly TRBD1 on 6 matching bases. The CDR3 sequence is 15 residues long. Germline assignment: CDR1 MNHNY and CDR2 SVGAGI (reference sequence). V lost 0 bases and J 4 bases, leaving 9 bases between the germline ends.

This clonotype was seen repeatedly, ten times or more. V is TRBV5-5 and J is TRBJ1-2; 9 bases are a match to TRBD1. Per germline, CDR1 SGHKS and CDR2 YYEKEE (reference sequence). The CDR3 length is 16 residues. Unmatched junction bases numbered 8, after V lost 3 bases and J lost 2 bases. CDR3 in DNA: TGTGCCAGCAGCTCCATAACAGGGGGCGGGAACTATGGCTACACCTTC. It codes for CASSSITGGGNYGYTF. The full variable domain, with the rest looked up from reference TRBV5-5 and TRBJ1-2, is DAGVTQSPTHLIKTRGQQVTLRCSPISGHKSVSWYQQVLGQGPQFIFQYYEKEERGRGNFPDRFSARQFPNYSSELNVNALLLGDSALYLCASSSITGGGNYGYTFGSGTRLTVV.

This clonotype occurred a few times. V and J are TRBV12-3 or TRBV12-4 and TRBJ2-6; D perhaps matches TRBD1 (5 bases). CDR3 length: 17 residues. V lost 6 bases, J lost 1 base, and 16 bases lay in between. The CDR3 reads CASRDKGYRSGANVLTF. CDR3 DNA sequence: TGTGCCAGCAGGGACAAGGGGTACCGTTCTGGGGCCAACGTCCTGACTTTC.